Here is one T cell receptor beta chain with its context. The trim removed 2 bases at V and 10 bases at J, leaving 3 bases unmatched. The CDR3 covers 13 residues. This entry belongs to a study of blood T cell repertoires in COVID-19. Using immunoSEQ multiplex PCR, the repertoire was profiled, and TCRdb retains in-frame clones only, with some absent. This sample has some 190,000 clones; approximately 91% occur once, and the top ten carry roughly 6%. This TCR came from a woman between 40 and 55 years old who had recovered from COVID-19. The sequenced material came from peripheral blood. The chain has TRBV12-3 or TRBV12-4 and TRBJ2-1; 9 nucleotides match TRBD2. This CDR3 is CASSLRTSVEQFF. CDR3 nucleotides: TGTGCCAGCAGTTTACGGACTAGCGTGGAGCAGTTCTTC.